This TCR beta chain emerged from a study of T cell responses to AZD1222 COVID-19 vaccine. The assay was immunoSEQ multiplex PCR, and TCRdb's table has in-frame clones only and misses some. The data show 90,000 to 130,000 clones, just under 95% seen once. Trimming stripped 1 base from V and 4 bases from J, with 8 bases between. This CDR3 contains 14 residues. Per germline, CDR1 KGHSH and CDR2 LQKENI. Sequenced here: peripheral blood, sampled 28 days after the second AZD1222 dose. The J gene is TRBJ2-1, the V gene TRBV18, with D perhaps TRBD2 (6 bases). The origin of this receptor is an adult who received the AZD1222 COVID-19 vaccine. In DNA form, the CDR3 reads TGTGCCAGCTCACCACGTGGACTATACAATGAGCAGTTCTTC. Protein: CASSPRGLYNEQFF.